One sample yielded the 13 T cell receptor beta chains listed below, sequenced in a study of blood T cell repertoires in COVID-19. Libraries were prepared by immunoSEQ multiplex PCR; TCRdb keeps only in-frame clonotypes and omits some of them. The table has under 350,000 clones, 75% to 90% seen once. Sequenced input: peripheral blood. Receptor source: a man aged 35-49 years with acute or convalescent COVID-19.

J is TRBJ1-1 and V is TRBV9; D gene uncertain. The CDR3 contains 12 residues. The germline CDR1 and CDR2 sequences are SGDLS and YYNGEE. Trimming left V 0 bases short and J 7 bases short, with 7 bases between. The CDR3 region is CASSVVRGEAFF. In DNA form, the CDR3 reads TGTGCCAGCAGCGTAGTGCGGGGTGAAGCTTTCTTT.

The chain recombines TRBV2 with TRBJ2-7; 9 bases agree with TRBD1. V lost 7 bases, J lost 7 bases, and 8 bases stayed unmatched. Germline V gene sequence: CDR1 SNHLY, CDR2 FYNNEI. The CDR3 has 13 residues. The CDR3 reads CASTVTGGREQYF. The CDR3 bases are TGTGCCAGCACCGTGACAGGGGGGAGAGAGCAGTACTTC.

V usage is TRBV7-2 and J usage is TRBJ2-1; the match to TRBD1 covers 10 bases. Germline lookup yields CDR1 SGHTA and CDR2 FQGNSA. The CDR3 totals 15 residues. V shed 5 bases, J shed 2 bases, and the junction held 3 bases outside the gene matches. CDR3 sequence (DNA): TGTGCCAGCAGCACCGGGACAGGGGCCTACAATGAGCAGTTCTTC. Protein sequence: CASSTGTGAYNEQFF.

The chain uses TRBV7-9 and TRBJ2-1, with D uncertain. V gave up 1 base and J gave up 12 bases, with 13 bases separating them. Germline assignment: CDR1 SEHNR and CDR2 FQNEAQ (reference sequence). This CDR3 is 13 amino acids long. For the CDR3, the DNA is TGTGCCAGCAGCTTAGACAGATTGGTTGGGCAGTTCTTC. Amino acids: CASSLDRLVGQFF.

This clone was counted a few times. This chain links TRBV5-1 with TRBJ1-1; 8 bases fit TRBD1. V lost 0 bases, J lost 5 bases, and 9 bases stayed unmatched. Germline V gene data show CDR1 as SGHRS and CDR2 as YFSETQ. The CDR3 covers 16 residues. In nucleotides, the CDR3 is TGCGCCAGCAGCTTGGTGGCGGGACAGGCCTTAACTGAAGCTTTCTTT. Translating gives CASSLVAGQALTEAFF.

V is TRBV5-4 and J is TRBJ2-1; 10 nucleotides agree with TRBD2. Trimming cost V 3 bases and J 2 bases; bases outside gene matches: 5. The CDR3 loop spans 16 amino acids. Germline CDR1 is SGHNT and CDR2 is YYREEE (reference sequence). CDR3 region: CASSSSGGLPYNEQFF. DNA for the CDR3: TGTGCCAGCAGCTCTAGCGGGGGCCTCCCCTACAATGAGCAGTTCTTC. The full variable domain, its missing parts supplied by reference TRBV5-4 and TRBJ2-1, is ETGVTQSPTHLIKTRGQQVTLRCSSQSGHNTVSWYQQALGQGPQFIFQYYREEENGRGNFPPRFSGLQFPNYSSELNVNALELDDSALYLCASSSSGGLPYNEQFFGPGTRLTVL.

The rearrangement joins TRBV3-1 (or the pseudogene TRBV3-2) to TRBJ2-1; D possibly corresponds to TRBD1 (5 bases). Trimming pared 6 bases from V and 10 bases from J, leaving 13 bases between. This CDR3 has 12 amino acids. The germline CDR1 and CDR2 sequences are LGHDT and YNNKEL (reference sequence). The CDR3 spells CASRDDSLEQFF. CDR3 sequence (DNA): TGTGCCAGCAGAGACGACAGTCTAGAGCAGTTCTTC.

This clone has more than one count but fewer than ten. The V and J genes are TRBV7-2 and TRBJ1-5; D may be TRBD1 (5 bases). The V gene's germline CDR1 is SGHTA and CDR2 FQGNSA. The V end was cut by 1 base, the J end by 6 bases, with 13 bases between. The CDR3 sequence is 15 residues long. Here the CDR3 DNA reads TGTGCCAGCAGCTTAGAGTGGGGCTCGGGTCAGCCCCAGCATTTT. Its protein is CASSLEWGSGQPQHF.

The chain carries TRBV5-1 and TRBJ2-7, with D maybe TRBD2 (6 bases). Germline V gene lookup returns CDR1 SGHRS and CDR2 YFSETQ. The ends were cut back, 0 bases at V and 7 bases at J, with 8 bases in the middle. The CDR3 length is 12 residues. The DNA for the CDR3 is TGCGCCAGCAGCTTGGAGGGGAGGGAGCAGTACTTC. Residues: CASSLEGREQYF.

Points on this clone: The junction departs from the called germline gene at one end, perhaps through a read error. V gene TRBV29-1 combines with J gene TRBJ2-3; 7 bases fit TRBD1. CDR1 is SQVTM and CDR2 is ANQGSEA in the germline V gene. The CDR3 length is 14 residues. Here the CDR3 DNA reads TGCAGCGTGGAAGGACAGGTCGGGGCAGATACGCAGTATTTT. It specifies CSVEGQVGADTQYF.

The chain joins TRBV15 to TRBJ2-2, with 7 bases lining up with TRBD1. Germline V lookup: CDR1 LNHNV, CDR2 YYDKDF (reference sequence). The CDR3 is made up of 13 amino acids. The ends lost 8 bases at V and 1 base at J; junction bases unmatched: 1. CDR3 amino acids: CATGTENTGELFF. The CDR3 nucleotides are TGTGCCACCGGGACAGAGAACACCGGGGAGCTGTTTTTT.

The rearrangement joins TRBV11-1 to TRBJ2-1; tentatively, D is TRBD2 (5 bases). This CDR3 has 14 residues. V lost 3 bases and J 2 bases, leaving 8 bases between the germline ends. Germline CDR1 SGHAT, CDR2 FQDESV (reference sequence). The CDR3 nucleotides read TGTGCCAGCAGCTTGGACTTGGCCTACAATGAGCAGTTCTTC. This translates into CASSLDLAYNEQFF. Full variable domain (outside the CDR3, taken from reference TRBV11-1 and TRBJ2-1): EAEVAQSPRYKITEKSQAVAFWCDPISGHATLYWYRQILGQGPELLVQFQDESVVDDSQLPKDRFSAERLKGVDSTLKIQPAELGDSAMYLCASSLDLAYNEQFFGPGTRLTVL.

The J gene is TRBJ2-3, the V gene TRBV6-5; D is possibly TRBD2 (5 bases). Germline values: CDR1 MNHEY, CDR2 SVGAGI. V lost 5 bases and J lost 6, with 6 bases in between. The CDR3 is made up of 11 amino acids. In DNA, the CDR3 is TGTGCCAGCAGTCGAGGGGATACGCAGTATTTT. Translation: CASSRGDTQYF.